These 15 T cell receptor beta chains originate from one sample sequenced in a study of T cell repertoires in cytomegalovirus infection. For these TCRs, the target antigens are not known. From the reads, TCRdb called clonotypes with MiXCR, one entry per CDR3 protein. The sample holds about 740,000 distinct CDR3 sequences, 33% seen once. The sequences come from cultured PBMCs, collected from culture after CMV antigen stimulation. The receptor set was obtained from a human donor in good health (CMV status not recorded). Some clones in this sample may be carry-over from other donors' samples.

This clonotype was seen a handful of times. The CDR3 DNA is TGTGCCAGCAGTAACGGGCCGGGGGAAGATCAGCCCCAGCATTTT. As protein: CASSNGPGEDQPQHF. The chain couples TRBV6-2 or TRBV6-3 to TRBJ1-5; tentatively, D is TRBD1 (5 bases). V lost 5 bases and J 5 bases, leaving 16 bases between the germline ends. Germline CDR1 reads MNHEY; CDR2 reads SVGEGT. The CDR3 is 15 residues long.

This chain joins TRBV7-9 and TRBJ2-7; 7 bases map to TRBD2. With 7 bases clipped from V and 4 bases from J, the junction kept 13 bases outside the gene matches. The CDR3 length is 15 residues. Germline assignment: CDR1 SEHNR and CDR2 FQNEAQ (reference sequence). In DNA form, the CDR3 reads TGTGCCAGCACCCGAGAAGGACTAGTTGGTTACGAGCAGTACTTC. This encodes CASTREGLVGYEQYF.

The rearrangement uses TRBV23-1 and TRBJ2-3, with 9 bases matching TRBD2. TRBV23-1 is designated an ORF whose function remains uncertain. The CDR3 spans 16 residues. After removal of 0 bases from V and 6 bases from J, the junction contained 7 bases not matched to a gene. CDR3 sequence reads: CASSQSWLAGRDTQYF. The CDR3 DNA reads as TGCGCCAGCAGTCAATCGTGGCTAGCGGGAAGGGATACGCAGTATTTT.

The DNA for the CDR3 is TGTGCCAGCAGCTTGGCCCCGGATGTATACTACACCTTC. Encoded protein: CASSLAPDVYYTF. The chain recombines TRBV5-5 with TRBJ1-2; no definite D call. CDR3 length equals 13 residues. Deletions cut 0 bases from V and 10 bases from J, with 13 bases between. Germline loops: CDR1 SGHKS, CDR2 YYEKEE (reference sequence).

This clonotype has just a few counts. The V gene is TRBV12-5, the J gene TRBJ2-7; 10 bases fit TRBD2. Germline CDR1 reads LGHNT; CDR2 reads FRNRAP. The CDR3 has 13 residues. Trimming removed 6 bases from V and 7 bases from J; junction bases left unmatched: 6. The CDR3 DNA reads TGTGCTAGTGGGGCTAGCGGGGGTAGGGAGCAGTACTTC. Residues: CASGASGGREQYF.

This clonotype was counted a few times. The rearrangement uses TRBV15 and TRBJ2-3; unclear D gene. The CDR3 spans 14 residues. V was clipped by 0 bases and J by 8 bases, with 12 bases between them. Germline V lookup: CDR1 LNHNV, CDR2 YYDKDF (reference sequence). CDR3 in DNA: TGTGCCACCAGCAGAGATCCCCGAGTGGGTACGCAGTATTTT. Protein: CATSRDPRVGTQYF.

V usage is TRBV7-8 and J usage is TRBJ2-2; D is ambiguous. Germline-derived CDR1 and CDR2 are SGHVS and FQNEAQ. The CDR3 spans 13 residues. The germline V and J ends were trimmed by 6 bases and 7 bases, with 12 bases remaining between them. CDR3 sequence: CASSSGLGGELFF. The CDR3 nucleotides are TGTGCCAGCAGTTCCGGGTTGGGCGGGGAGCTGTTTTTT.

The genes are TRBV3-1 and TRBJ1-4; weak D call: TRBD1 (6 bases). The CDR3 extends over 14 amino acids. The V end was cut by 3 bases, the J end by 7 bases, with 12 bases between. Germline values: CDR1 LGHDT, CDR2 YNNKEL (reference sequence). CDR3 coding DNA: TGTGCCAGCAGCCATGGGGGCCCAGGTGAAAAACTGTTTTTT. It translates to CASSHGGPGEKLFF.

In its sample, this clonotype was seen a few times. The chain joins TRBV7-2 to TRBJ2-7; D is perhaps TRBD2 (6 bases). Trimming removed 5 bases at V and 2 bases at J, with 16 bases between. This CDR3 spans 15 amino acids. CDR1 and CDR2 from the germline V gene are SGHTA and FQGNSA. For the CDR3, the DNA is TGTGCCAGCAGCCCCTGGGGACTCCCGGCCTACGAGCAGTACTTC. This translates into CASSPWGLPAYEQYF.

J is TRBJ2-2 and V is TRBV5-5; 8 bases are a match to TRBD2. Trimming took 1 base from V and 1 from J; bases not matched to a gene: 3. This CDR3 is 16 amino acids long. Germline V gene sequence: CDR1 SGHKS, CDR2 YYEKEE (reference sequence). CDR3 sequence: CASSLFAGGNTGELFF. The CDR3 DNA follows: TGTGCCAGCAGCTTGTTTGCGGGAGGGAACACCGGGGAGCTGTTTTTT.

This clonotype was seen only a few times. V is TRBV4-2 and J is TRBJ2-5; D uncertain. The CDR3 length is 15 residues. Trimming took off 1 base at V and 1 base at J, with 10 bases between the two ends. Germline V CDR1 and CDR2: LGHNA, YNFKEQ. CDR3 bases: TGTGCCAGCAGCCAAGGAGCGAAGGGCCAAGAGACCCAGTACTTC. As protein: CASSQGAKGQETQYF.

This clonotype occurred a few times. The chain links TRBV4-1 to TRBJ2-5; no clear D. This CDR3 spans 16 amino acids. Trimming left V 4 bases short and J 2 bases short, with 17 bases between. Germline V CDR1 and CDR2: MGHRA, YSYEKL. CDR3 sequence reads: CASSPNHVGKQETQYF. The CDR3 DNA reads TGCGCCAGCAGCCCCAATCATGTGGGGAAACAAGAGACCCAGTACTTC.

This clonotype was observed a handful of times. This sequence joins TRBV14 and TRBJ1-2; D not certain. The CDR3 loop spans 16 amino acids. Trimming shortened V by 5 bases and J by 3 bases, and 19 bases separated the two germline ends. Germline assignment: CDR1 SGHDN and CDR2 FVKESK. CDR3 bases: TGTGCCAGCAGCACACTTCGACGAGGAGGTGACTATGGCTACACCTTC. Translating gives CASSTLRRGGDYGYTF.

This rearrangement joins TRBV2 to TRBJ2-2; TRBD2 matches at 9 bases. Unmatched junction bases numbered 2, after V lost 6 bases and J lost 6 bases. Germline V CDR1 and CDR2: SNHLY, FYNNEI. CDR3 length equals 13 residues. The CDR3: CASRGLAAGELFF. The CDR3 DNA reads TGTGCCAGCAGGGGACTAGCCGCCGGGGAGCTGTTTTTT.

The gene calls are TRBV28 and TRBJ2-5; the D gene is possibly TRBD1 (5 bases). Trimming stripped 8 bases from V and 1 base from J, with 8 bases between. CDR3 length: 12 amino acids. Per germline, CDR1 MDHEN and CDR2 SYDVKM. The CDR3 loop reads CASRTPQETQYF. The CDR3, as DNA: TGTGCCAGCCGGACACCCCAAGAGACCCAGTACTTC.